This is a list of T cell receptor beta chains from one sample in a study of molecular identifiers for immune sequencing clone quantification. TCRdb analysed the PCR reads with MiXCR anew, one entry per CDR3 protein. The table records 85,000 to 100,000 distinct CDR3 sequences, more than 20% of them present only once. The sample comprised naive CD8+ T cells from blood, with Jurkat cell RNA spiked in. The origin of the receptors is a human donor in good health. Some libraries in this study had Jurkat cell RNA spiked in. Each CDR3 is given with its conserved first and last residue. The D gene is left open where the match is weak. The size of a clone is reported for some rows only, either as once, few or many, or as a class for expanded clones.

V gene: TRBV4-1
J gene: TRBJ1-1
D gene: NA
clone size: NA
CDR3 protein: CASSTGSGSEAFF
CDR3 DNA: TGCGCCAGCAGCACGGGGAGTGGGTCTGAAGCTTTCTTT

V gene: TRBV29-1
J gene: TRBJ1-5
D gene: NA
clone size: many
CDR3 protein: CSVEDGVGQPQHF
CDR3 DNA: TGCAGCGTTGAAGATGGGGTCGGGCAGCCCCAGCATTTT

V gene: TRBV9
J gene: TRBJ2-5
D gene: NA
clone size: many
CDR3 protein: CASSVGVVNQETQYF
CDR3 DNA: TGTGCCAGCAGCGTAGGTGTGGTAAACCAAGAGACCCAGTACTTC

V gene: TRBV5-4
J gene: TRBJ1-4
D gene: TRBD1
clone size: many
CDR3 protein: CASSVTGATNEKLFF
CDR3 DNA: TGTGCCAGCAGCGTAACAGGGGCAACTAATGAAAAACTGTTTTTT

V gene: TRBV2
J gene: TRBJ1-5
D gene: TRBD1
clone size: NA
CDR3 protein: CASSDWDRYYSSNQPQHF
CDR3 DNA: TGTGCCAGCAGTGATTGGGACAGATACTACAGTAGCAATCAGCCCCAGCATTTT

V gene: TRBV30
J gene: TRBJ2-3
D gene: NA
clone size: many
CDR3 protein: CAWVGHPRLDTQYF
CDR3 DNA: TGTGCCTGGGTGGGACACCCCCGATTAGATACGCAGTATTTT

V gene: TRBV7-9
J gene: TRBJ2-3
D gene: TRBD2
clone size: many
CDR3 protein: CASSSYRTSGREAADTQYF
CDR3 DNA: TGTGCCAGCAGCTCCTACCGGACTAGCGGGAGGGAGGCGGCAGATACGCAGTATTTT

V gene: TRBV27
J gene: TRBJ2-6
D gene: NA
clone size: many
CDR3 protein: CASSFGSGAGANVLTF
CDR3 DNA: TGTGCCAGCAGTTTTGGTTCGGGGGCTGGGGCCAACGTCCTGACTTTC

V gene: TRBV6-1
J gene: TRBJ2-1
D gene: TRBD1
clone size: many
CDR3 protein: CASAPQGISYNEQFF
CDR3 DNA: TGTGCCAGCGCCCCACAGGGGATTTCCTACAATGAGCAGTTCTTC

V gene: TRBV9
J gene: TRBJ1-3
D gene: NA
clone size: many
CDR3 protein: CASSVEAGWGLGNTIYF
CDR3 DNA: TGTGCCAGCAGCGTAGAAGCGGGATGGGGCCTCGGAAACACCATATATTTT

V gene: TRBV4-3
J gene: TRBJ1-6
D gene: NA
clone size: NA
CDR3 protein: CASSQVTGGNSPLHF
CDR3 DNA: TGCGCCAGCAGCCAAGTCACAGGCGGAAATTCACCCCTCCACTTT

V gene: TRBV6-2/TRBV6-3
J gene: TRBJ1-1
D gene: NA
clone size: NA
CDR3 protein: CASSYLRANTEAFF
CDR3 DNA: TGTGCCAGCAGTTACTTACGGGCGAACACTGAAGCTTTCTTT

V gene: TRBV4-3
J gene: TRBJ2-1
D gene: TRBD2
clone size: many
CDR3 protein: CASSPPGLAIQEQFF
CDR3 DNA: TGCGCCAGCAGCCCCCCGGGACTAGCGATTCAGGAGCAGTTCTTC

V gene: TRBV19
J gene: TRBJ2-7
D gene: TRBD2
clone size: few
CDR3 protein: CASSMIAGGPIHEQYF
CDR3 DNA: TGTGCCAGTAGTATGATAGCGGGAGGGCCAATCCACGAGCAGTACTTC

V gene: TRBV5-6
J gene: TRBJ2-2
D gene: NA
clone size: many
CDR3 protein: CASSLGGNTGELFF
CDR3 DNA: TGTGCCAGCAGCTTGGGCGGGAACACCGGGGAGCTGTTTTTT

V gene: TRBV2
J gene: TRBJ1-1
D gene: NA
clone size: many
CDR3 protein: CASKYILNTEAFF
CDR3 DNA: TGTGCCAGCAAGTACATTCTGAACACTGAAGCTTTCTTT

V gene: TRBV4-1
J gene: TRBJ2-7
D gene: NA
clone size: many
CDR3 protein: CASSHPGGYEQYF
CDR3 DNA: TGCGCCAGCAGCCACCCAGGGGGGTACGAGCAGTACTTC

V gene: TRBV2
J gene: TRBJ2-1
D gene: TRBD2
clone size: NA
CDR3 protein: CAELAGGNEQFF
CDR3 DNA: TGTGCGGAACTAGCGGGGGGTAATGAGCAGTTCTTC

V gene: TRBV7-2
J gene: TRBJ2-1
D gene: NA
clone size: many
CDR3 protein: CASSPEGYEQFF
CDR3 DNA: TGTGCCAGCAGCCCTGAGGGGTATGAGCAGTTCTTC

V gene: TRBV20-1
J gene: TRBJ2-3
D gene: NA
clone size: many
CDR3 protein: CSARGPILADTQYF
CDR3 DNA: TGCAGTGCTAGAGGCCCGATACTGGCAGATACGCAGTATTTT

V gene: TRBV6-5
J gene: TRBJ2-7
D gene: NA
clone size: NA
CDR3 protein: CASSYVWGSEYEQYF
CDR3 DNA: TGTGCCAGCAGTTACGTGTGGGGATCAGAATACGAGCAGTACTTC

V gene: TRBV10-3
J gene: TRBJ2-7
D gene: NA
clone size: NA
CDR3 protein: CAISESGGYEQCF
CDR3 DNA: TGTGCCATCAGTGAGTCGGGAGGATACGAGCAGTGCTTC

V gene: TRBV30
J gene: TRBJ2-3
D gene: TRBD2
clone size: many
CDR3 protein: CAWCTGTSGRLDTQYF
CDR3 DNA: TGTGCCTGGTGTACCGGGACTAGCGGGAGGTTAGATACGCAGTATTTT

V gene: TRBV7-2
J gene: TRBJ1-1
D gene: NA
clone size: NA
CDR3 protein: CASSFGGADTEAFF
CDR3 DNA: TGTGCCAGCAGCTTCGGGGGGGCGGACACTGAAGCTTTCTTT

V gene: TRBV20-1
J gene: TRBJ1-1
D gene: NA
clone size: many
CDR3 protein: CSARDYGRSNTEAFF
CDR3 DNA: TGCAGTGCTAGAGATTACGGCAGGTCGAACACTGAAGCTTTCTTT

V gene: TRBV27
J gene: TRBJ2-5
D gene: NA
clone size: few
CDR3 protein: CASSPFLTDQETQYF
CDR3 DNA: TGTGCCAGCAGCCCCTTCCTCACAGATCAAGAGACCCAGTACTTC

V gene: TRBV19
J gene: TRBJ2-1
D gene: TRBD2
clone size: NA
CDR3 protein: CASSIMGLAGGRNEQFF
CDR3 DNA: TGTGCCAGTAGTATAATGGGACTAGCGGGGGGGCGTAATGAGCAGTTCTTC

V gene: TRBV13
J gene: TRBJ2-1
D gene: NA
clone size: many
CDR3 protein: CASSHARDRLDEQFF
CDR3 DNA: TGTGCCAGCAGCCACGCCCGGGATCGGTTGGATGAGCAGTTCTTC

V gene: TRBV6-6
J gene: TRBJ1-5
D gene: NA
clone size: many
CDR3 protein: CASSYSDSANQPQHF
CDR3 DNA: TGTGCCAGCAGTTACTCGGACAGTGCCAATCAGCCCCAGCATTTT

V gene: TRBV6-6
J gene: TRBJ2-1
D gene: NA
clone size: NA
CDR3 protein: CACSAFQAGLAKLLQGNEQFF
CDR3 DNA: TGTGCCTGCAGCGCCTTCCAGGCCGGCCTAGCAAAGCTACTACAGGGCAATGAGCAGTTCTTC

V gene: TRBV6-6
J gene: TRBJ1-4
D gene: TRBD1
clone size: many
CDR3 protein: CASSLETGTREKLFF
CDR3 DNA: TGTGCCAGCAGCCTTGAGACAGGGACACGCGAAAAACTGTTTTTT

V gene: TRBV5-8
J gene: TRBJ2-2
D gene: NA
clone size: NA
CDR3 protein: CASSLVRCPNTVELFF
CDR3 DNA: TGTGCCAGCAGCTTGGTTCGGTGTCCGAACACCGTAGAGCTGTTTTTT

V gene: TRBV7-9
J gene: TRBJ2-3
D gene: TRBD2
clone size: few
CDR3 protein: CASSYPGLAGASDTQYF
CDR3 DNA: TGTGCCAGCAGCTACCCGGGACTAGCGGGGGCCTCAGATACGCAGTATTTT

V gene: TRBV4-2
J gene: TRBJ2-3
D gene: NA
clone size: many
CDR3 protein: CASSQLTSRTDTQYF
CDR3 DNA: TGTGCCAGCAGCCAATTGACTAGTCGCACAGATACGCAGTATTTT

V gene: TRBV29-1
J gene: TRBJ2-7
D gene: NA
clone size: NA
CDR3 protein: CSVASSASYYEQYF
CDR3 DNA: TGCAGCGTTGCTTCCAGTGCATCCTACTACGAGCAGTACTTC

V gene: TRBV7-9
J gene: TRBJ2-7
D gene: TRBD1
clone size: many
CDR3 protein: CASSSINRDRDYEQYF
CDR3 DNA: TGTGCCAGCAGCTCCATAAACCGGGACAGAGACTACGAGCAGTACTTC

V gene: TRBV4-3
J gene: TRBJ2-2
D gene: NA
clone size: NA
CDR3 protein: CASSQGPGFESGELFF
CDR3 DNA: TGCGCCAGCAGCCAAGGCCCCGGGTTCGAGAGCGGGGAGCTGTTTTTT

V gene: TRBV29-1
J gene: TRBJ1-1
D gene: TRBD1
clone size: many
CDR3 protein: CSADRENTEAFF
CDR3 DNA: TGCAGCGCCGACAGGGAGAACACTGAAGCTTTCTTT

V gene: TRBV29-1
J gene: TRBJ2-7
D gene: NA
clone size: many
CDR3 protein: CSVRTEPSYEQYF
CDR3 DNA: TGCAGCGTACGGACAGAGCCTTCCTACGAGCAGTACTTC

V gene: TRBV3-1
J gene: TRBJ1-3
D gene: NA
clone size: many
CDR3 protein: CASSLSTSGNTIYF
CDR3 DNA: TGTGCCAGCAGCTTATCCACCTCTGGAAACACCATATATTTT